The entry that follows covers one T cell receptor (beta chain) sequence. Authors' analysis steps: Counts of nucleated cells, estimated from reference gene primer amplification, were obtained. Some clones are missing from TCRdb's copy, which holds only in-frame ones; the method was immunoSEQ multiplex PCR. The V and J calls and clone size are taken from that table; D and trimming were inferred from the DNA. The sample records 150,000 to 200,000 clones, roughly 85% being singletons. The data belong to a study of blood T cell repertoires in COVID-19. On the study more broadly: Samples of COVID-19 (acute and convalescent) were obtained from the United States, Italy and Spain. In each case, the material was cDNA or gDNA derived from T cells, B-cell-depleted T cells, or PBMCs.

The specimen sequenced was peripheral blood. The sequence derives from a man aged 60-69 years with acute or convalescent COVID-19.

The CDR3, as DNA: TGTGCCAGTATTTCACTCTCTGGGGCCAACGTCCTGACTTTC. This codes for CASISLSGANVLTF. This chain joins TRBV19 and TRBJ2-6; D is undetermined. V gave up 7 bases and J gave up 0 bases, with 7 bases separating them. CDR3 length: 14 amino acids. Germline V gene sequence: CDR1 LNHDA, CDR2 SQIVND (reference sequence).